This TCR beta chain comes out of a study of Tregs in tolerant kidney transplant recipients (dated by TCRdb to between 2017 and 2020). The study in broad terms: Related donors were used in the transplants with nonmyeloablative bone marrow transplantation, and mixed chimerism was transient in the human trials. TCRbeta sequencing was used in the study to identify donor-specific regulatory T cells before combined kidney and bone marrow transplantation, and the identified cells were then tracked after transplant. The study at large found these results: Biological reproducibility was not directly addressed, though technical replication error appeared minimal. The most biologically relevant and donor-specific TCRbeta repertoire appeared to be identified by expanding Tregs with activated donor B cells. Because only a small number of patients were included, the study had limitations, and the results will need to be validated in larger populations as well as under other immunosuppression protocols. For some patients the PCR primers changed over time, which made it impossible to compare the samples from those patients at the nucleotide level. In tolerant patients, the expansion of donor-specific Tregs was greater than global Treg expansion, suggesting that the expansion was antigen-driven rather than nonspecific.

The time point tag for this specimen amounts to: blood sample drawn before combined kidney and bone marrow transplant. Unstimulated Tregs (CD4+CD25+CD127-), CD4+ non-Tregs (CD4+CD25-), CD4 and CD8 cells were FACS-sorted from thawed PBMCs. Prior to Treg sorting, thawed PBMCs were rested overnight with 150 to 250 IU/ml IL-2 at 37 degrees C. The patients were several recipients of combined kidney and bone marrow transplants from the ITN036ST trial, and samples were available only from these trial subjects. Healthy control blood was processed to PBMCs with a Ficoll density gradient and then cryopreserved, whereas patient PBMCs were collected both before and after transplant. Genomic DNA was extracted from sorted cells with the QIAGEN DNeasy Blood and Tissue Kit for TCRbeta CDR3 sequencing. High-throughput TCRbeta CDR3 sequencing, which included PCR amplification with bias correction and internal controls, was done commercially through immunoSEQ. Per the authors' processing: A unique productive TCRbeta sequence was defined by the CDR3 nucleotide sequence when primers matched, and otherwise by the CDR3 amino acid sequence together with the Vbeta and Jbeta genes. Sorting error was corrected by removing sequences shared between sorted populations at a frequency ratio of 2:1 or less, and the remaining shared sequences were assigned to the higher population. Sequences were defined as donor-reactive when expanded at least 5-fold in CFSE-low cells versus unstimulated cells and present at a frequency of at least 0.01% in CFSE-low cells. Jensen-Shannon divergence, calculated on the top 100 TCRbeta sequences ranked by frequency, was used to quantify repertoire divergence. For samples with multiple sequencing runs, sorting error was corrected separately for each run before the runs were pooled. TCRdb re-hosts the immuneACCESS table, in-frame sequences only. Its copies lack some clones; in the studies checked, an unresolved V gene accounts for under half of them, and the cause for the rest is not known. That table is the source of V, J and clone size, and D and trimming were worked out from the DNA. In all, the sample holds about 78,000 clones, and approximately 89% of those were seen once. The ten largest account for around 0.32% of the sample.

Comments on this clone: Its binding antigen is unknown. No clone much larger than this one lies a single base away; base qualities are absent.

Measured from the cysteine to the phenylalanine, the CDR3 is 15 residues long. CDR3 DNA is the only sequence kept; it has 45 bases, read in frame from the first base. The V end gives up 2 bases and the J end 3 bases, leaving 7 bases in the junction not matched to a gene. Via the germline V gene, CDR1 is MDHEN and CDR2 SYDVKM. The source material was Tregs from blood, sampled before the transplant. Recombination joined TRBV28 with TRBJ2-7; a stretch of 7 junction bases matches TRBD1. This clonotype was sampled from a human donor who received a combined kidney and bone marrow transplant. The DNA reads TGTGCCAGCAGTTTACGCTACAGGGGCGGCTACGAGCAGTACTTC. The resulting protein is CASSLRYRGGYEQYF. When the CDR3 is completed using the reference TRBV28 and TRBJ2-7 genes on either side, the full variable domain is DVKVTQSSRYLVKRTGEKVFLECVQDMDHENMFWYRQDPGLGLRLIYFSYDVKMKEKGDIPEGYSVSREKKERFSLILESASTNQTSMYLCASSLRYRGGYEQYFGPGTRLTVT.